A selection of T cell receptor beta chains follows, all from one sample in a study of blood T cell repertoires in COVID-19. Clones were read by immunoSEQ multiplex PCR, and TCRdb kept only the in-frame ones, dropping some. Here the sample spans approximately 220,000 clones, around 82% being singletons. Sequenced input: PBMCs or T cells enriched from blood (not recorded which). These receptors were collected from a woman aged 35 to 49 with acute COVID-19. Both conserved end residues are part of each CDR3. Each record gives: clone size, J gene, V gene, D gene, CDR3 DNA, CDR3 protein. The D gene is left open where the match is weak. Expanded clones are given a class, and other clones once, few, many or no size at all.

>once|TRBJ2-3|TRBV3-1/TRBV3-2|NA
TGTGCCAGCAGGAGGGCCCCTTCAGATACGCAGTATTTT
CASRRAPSDTQYF
>NA|TRBJ2-7|TRBV5-8|NA
TGTGCCAGCAGTAATTCCTACGAGCAGTACTTC
CASSNSYEQYF
>few|TRBJ1-5|TRBV5-6|TRBD1
TGTGCCAGCAGCAAGGGGGCCCCGAATCAGCCCCAGCATTTT
CASSKGAPNQPQHF
>NA|TRBJ2-7|TRBV28|NA
TGTGCCAGCAGTTTCTCTACCTCAGGTTATGACGAGCAGTACTTC
CASSFSTSGYDEQYF
>NA|TRBJ2-7|TRBV4-2|TRBD1
TGTGCCAGCAGCCACCCCCCGGGGCAGGGGGTCAACGAGCAGTACTTC
CASSHPPGQGVNEQYF
>NA|TRBJ1-3|TRBV7-3|NA
TGTGCCAGCAGCCCCCGGGACTTACTGAGCACCATATATTTT
CASSPRDLLSTIYF
>NA|TRBJ1-6|TRBV6-5|TRBD1
TGTGCCAGCAGTTACCGGGACAGCTCCAATTCACCCCTCCACTTT
CASSYRDSSNSPLHF
>NA|TRBJ1-3|TRBV19|NA
TGTGCCAGTAGTAACCAGGGGATTGGAGCTGGAAACACCATATATTTT
CASSNQGIGAGNTIYF
>NA|TRBJ2-7|TRBV12-5|TRBD1
TGTGCTAGTGGTTTGTCCTCCGGGACAGCCCCCTACGAGCAGTACTTC
CASGLSSGTAPYEQYF
>NA|TRBJ2-6|TRBV24-1|TRBD2
TGTGCCACCGCCCGGGGGGCTGGGGCCAACGTCCTGACTTTC
CATARGAGANVLTF
>NA|TRBJ1-1|TRBV25-1|NA
TGTGCCAGCAGTGAAGGCAGGCCAACTGAAGCTTTCTTT
CASSEGRPTEAFF
>NA|TRBJ1-2|TRBV5-1|NA
TGCGCCAGCAGCTCTACAGGGACGTGGGGCTACACCTTC
CASSSTGTWGYTF
>few|TRBJ1-1|TRBV28|NA
TGTGCCAGCAGCACCTGGGCCGCGGGGAACACTGAAGCTTTCTTT
CASSTWAAGNTEAFF
>NA|TRBJ2-2|TRBV28|TRBD2
TGTGCCAGCAGTCCCTGGACTAGCGGGGGGTACACCGGGGAGCTGTTTTTT
CASSPWTSGGYTGELFF
>NA|TRBJ2-1|TRBV5-1|TRBD2
TGCGCCAGCAGCTTTGAGCCGGGGGGTGAGCAGTTCTTC
CASSFEPGGEQFF
>NA|TRBJ2-4|TRBV11-2|TRBD2
TGTGCCGGGCAGGTCCTAGCGGGGGGGCTAGCCAAAAACATTCAGTACTTC
CAGQVLAGGLAKNIQYF
>NA|TRBJ2-1|TRBV5-1|TRBD1
TGCGCCAGCAGAGGTACACCGGATGACAGGGACAATGAGCAGTTCTTC
CASRGTPDDRDNEQFF
>NA|TRBJ1-1|TRBV10-3|NA
TGTGCCATCAGTGAGTCTTCCACTCTCGGAGCTTTCTTT
CAISESSTLGAFF
>NA|TRBJ2-7|TRBV11-2|TRBD1
TGTGCCAGCAGCTTAGCCCCGGGACAGAGCGAGCAGTACTTC
CASSLAPGQSEQYF
>NA|TRBJ2-7|TRBV2|NA
TGTGCCAGCAGCCTAGAGGGGGGGGCAGGGGCGGACGAGCAGTACTTC
CASSLEGGAGADEQYF
>NA|TRBJ1-5|TRBV28|TRBD1
TGTGCCAGCAGTTTAGACCCTCTCTCGGGACAGGGGAAGGGCCAGCCCCAGCATTTT
CASSLDPLSGQGKGQPQHF
>few|TRBJ2-2|TRBV25-1|NA
TGTGCCAGCAGTGAATCGGGTTTCACCGGGGAGCTGTTTTTT
CASSESGFTGELFF
>NA|TRBJ1-3|TRBV9|NA
TGTGCCAGCAGCGTAGAAGGGGCTGGAAACACCATATATTTT
CASSVEGAGNTIYF
>NA|TRBJ1-3|TRBV9|NA
TGTGCCAGCAGCGTAGCGGACAAGCAACTTGGTATCGGTTCTGGAAACACCATATATTTT
CASSVADKQLGIGSGNTIYF
>NA|TRBJ2-1|TRBV7-8|NA
TGTGCCAGCAGCCCCCGGGGGGCAGGGCATGAGCAGTTCTTC
CASSPRGAGHEQFF
>NA|TRBJ2-7|TRBV6-5|TRBD1
TGTGCCAGCAACCGGGACAGGGAATACGAGCAGTACTTC
CASNRDREYEQYF
>medium-sized|TRBJ1-1|TRBV5-6|NA
TGTGCCAGCAGCTTGGAGTGGCAGGGGCACACTGAAGCTTTCTTT
CASSLEWQGHTEAFF
>NA|TRBJ2-5|TRBV11-2|TRBD1
TGTGCCAGCAGCTTTACAGGGGAAGAGACCCAGTACTTC
CASSFTGEETQYF
>NA|TRBJ2-5|TRBV11-3|NA
TGTGCCAGCAGCGAGAATCAAGAGACCCAGTACTTC
CASSENQETQYF
>many|TRBJ1-2|TRBV6-1|NA
TGTGCCAGCAGTGAGCTTGATCGATCCTCCCGGGGCTACACCTTC
CASSELDRSSRGYTF
>NA|TRBJ2-7|TRBV13|NA
TGTGCCAGCAGCTCAACAGGTCGATTAGGCGAGCAGTACTTC
CASSSTGRLGEQYF
>NA|TRBJ2-1|TRBV7-2|TRBD2
TGTGCCAGCAGCTTAGGTTTAGGTAGCGGGGAGCAGTTCTTC
CASSLGLGSGEQFF
>once|TRBJ2-3|TRBV29-1|TRBD1
TGCAGCGTTGTTCTGCGACAGGGGCACACAGATACGCAGTATTTT
CSVVLRQGHTDTQYF
>NA|TRBJ1-1|TRBV11-2|NA
TGTGCCAGCAGCCCGACGGGAGGAGGGAACACTGAAGCTTTCTTT
CASSPTGGGNTEAFF
>NA|TRBJ2-7|TRBV5-1|TRBD2
TGCGCCAGCAGCGAGGGACTAGGGGTACGGGAGCAGTACTTC
CASSEGLGVREQYF
>NA|TRBJ1-2|TRBV5-5|TRBD1
TGTGCCAGCAGCTTGGCCTCGACAGGGGGGCCGGTTGGTGGCTACACCTTC
CASSLASTGGPVGGYTF
>NA|TRBJ1-5|TRBV3-1/TRBV3-2|NA
TGTGCCAGCAGCCAAGATCGAGGAGGGAAAGGGCCCCAGCATTTT
CASSQDRGGKGPQHF
>NA|TRBJ1-1|TRBV10-1|TRBD1
TGCGCCAGCAGTGAGTCGAAGGGACAGGGGGCGCGGGCTTTCTTT
CASSESKGQGARAFF
>NA|TRBJ1-4|TRBV19|TRBD1
TGTGCCAGTAGTATTCGGGGACAGGGCAACGAAAAACTGTTTTTT
CASSIRGQGNEKLFF
>NA|TRBJ1-1|TRBV5-4|TRBD1
TGTGCCAGCAGCTTGGGAGGGTACAGGGGGTGGACTGAAGCTTTCTTT
CASSLGGYRGWTEAFF
>NA|TRBJ1-6|TRBV4-2|NA
TGTGCCAGCAGCCGACAGAACCATAATTCACCCCTCCACTTT
CASSRQNHNSPLHF